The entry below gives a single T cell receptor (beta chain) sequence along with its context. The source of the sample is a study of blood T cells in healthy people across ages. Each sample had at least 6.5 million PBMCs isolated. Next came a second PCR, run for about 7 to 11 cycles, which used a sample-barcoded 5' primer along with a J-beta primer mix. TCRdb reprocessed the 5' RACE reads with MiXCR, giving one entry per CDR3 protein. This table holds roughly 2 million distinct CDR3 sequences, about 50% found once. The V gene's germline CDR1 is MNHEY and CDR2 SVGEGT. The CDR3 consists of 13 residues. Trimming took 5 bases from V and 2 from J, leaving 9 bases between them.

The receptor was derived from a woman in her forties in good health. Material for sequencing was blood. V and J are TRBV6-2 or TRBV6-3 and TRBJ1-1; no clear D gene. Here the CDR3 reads CASSTALNTEAFF. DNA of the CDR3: TGTGCCAGCAGTACGGCCCTCAACACTGAAGCTTTCTTT.